The 18 T cell receptor beta chains below were found in one sample sequenced in a study of radiotherapy plus CTLA-4 blockade in lung cancer. Only in-frame clones appear in the TCRdb table, and some are missing; sequencing was by immunoSEQ multiplex PCR. Counted here are about 28,000 clones, more than 60% occurring once; the ten biggest clones make up 7.7%. The source was peripheral blood, collected from a patient treated with radiotherapy plus ipilimumab. The receptors derive from a human donor with non-small cell lung cancer who had stable disease on radiotherapy plus ipilimumab.

The rearrangement joins TRBV19 to TRBJ1-1; no definite D call. Germline-derived CDR1 and CDR2 are LNHDA and SQIVND (reference sequence). This CDR3 contains 15 residues. Trimming pared 2 bases from V and 1 base from J, leaving 11 bases between. The CDR3 bases are TGTGCCAGTAGTATAAGGCCAGGCAAGAACACTGAAGCTTTCTTT. Its translation is CASSIRPGKNTEAFF.

As concerns this clone: An end of the junction differs from the germline gene, which may be a read error. The sample holds other DNA sequences that translate to the same CDR3. The chain carries TRBV18 and TRBJ1-1, with a tentative D call TRBD1 (5 bases). The CDR3 spans 13 residues. From germline, CDR1 is KGHSH and CDR2 LQKENI. CDR3 nucleotide sequence: TGCGCCAGCTTGACAGCTATGAACACTGAAGCTTTCTTT. It specifies CASLTAMNTEAFF.

The chain combines TRBV11-1 with TRBJ1-1; D unresolved. Germline CDR1 is SGHAT and CDR2 is FQDESV (reference sequence). CDR3 length: 13 amino acids. Trimming removed 3 bases at V and 5 bases at J, with 10 bases between. The CDR3 region is CASSFGRLTEAFF. As DNA, the CDR3 is TGTGCCAGCAGCTTCGGAAGATTGACTGAAGCTTTCTTT.

This chain connects TRBV2 to TRBJ2-1, with 9 bases that match TRBD1. Losses at the gene ends were 4 bases for V and 7 bases for J; bases not matched to a gene: 5. Germline assignment: CDR1 SNHLY and CDR2 FYNNEI. This CDR3 is 14 amino acids long. In nucleotides, the CDR3 is TGTGCCAGCAGTGTACAGGGGGCGGGGAATGAGCAGTTCTTC. Translation: CASSVQGAGNEQFF.

This chain connects TRBV28 to TRBJ2-2; D gene ambiguous. Germline lookup yields CDR1 MDHEN and CDR2 SYDVKM. Trimming cost V 8 bases and J 3 bases, with 10 bases left between them. This CDR3 has 13 amino acids. CDR3 coding DNA: TGTGCCAGCGGACGGTCGGACACCGGGGAGCTGTTTTTT. It yields the protein CASGRSDTGELFF.

J is TRBJ1-1 and V is TRBV19; 7 bases agree with TRBD1. Germline values: CDR1 LNHDA, CDR2 SQIVND (reference sequence). V was pared by 8 bases and J by 0 bases, with 3 bases of the junction left unmatched. This CDR3 has 13 residues. In nucleotides, the CDR3 is TGTGCCAGTTCCGACAGGGTGAACACTGAAGCTTTCTTT. Protein product: CASSDRVNTEAFF.

This clone was seen a few times. The V call is TRBV6-5, the J call TRBJ2-7; D possibly corresponds to TRBD2 (7 bases). CDR1 is MNHEY and CDR2 is SVGAGI in the germline V gene. With 8 bases removed from V and 0 bases from J, the gap between germline ends came to 14 bases. The CDR3 spans 14 residues. CDR3 nucleotide sequence: TGTGCCAGCCGCAAGGGGGGGGACTCCTACGAGCAGTACTTC. This codes for CASRKGGDSYEQYF.

This sequence joins TRBV5-6 and TRBJ1-4; tentatively, D is TRBD1 (5 bases). Trimming shortened V by 4 bases and J by 12 bases, and 16 bases separated the two germline ends. There are 13 residues in the CDR3. Looked up from germline, CDR1 is SGHDT and CDR2 is YYEEEE. CDR3 DNA sequence: TGTGCCAGCAGCCTGGATGGGACCAAGCAACTGTTTTTT. Protein: CASSLDGTKQLFF.

To note about this clone: Other DNA sequences in this specimen translate into the identical CDR3. The chain couples TRBV19 to TRBJ1-2; the match to TRBD1 covers 8 bases. The CDR3 has 14 amino acids. Germline trimming cut 7 bases from V and 4 bases from J; bases unmatched to any gene: 8. Germline-derived CDR1 and CDR2 are LNHDA and SQIVND (reference sequence). This CDR3 is CASTGQGTTYGYTF. CDR3 bases: TGTGCCAGTACCGGACAGGGCACCACCTATGGCTACACCTTC.

V is TRBV27 and J is TRBJ1-3; unclear D gene. V lost 3 bases to trimming and J lost 2 bases, with 17 bases between them. CDR1 MNHEY and CDR2 SMNVEV come from the germline V gene (reference sequence). The CDR3 covers 17 residues. As DNA, the CDR3 is TGTGCCAGCAGTTTCACCCTCGGGGATGCGCCTGGAAACACCATATATTTT. Translated, it gives CASSFTLGDAPGNTIYF.

This chain uses TRBV29-1 with TRBJ2-3; 7 bases align to TRBD1. The CDR3 consists of 14 residues. CDR1 is SQVTM, CDR2 ANQGSEA, per germline. J gave up 4 bases and V 4 bases, and 8 bases lay outside the gene matches. The CDR3 loop is CSVVTGSVSDTQYF. For the CDR3, the DNA is TGCAGCGTTGTGACAGGGTCGGTATCAGATACGCAGTATTTT.

V is TRBV6-5 and J is TRBJ1-5, with D tentatively TRBD1 (5 bases). The CDR3 consists of 13 residues. In germline, CDR1 is MNHEY, CDR2 SVGAGI. Trimming removed 6 bases from V and 4 bases from J, with 10 bases in between. Here the CDR3 DNA reads TGTGCCAGCAGCCAACAGGAAAATCAGCCCCAGCATTTT. Amino acids: CASSQQENQPQHF.

The rearrangement uses TRBV6-5 and TRBJ1-1; TRBD1 aligns across 9 bases. The CDR3 extends over 16 amino acids. Looked up from germline, CDR1 is MNHEY and CDR2 is SVGAGI. The V gene end was trimmed by 4 bases and the J gene end by 3 bases; junction bases not matched to a gene: 9. The CDR3 here is CASSSRDRAGDTEAFF. In DNA form, the CDR3 reads TGTGCCAGCAGTTCTCGGGACAGGGCTGGGGACACTGAAGCTTTCTTT.

J is TRBJ1-6 and V is TRBV11-2; 7 nucleotides agree with TRBD1. CDR3 length: 15 amino acids. V trimming: 5 bases; J trimming: 9 bases; junction bases outside the gene matches: 10. Germline V lookup: CDR1 SGHAT, CDR2 FQNNGV. CDR3 nucleotides: TGTGCCAGCAGCCAAAAGACAGGGAGTAGTTCACCCCTCCACTTT. It encodes CASSQKTGSSSPLHF. The full variable domain, completed using reference TRBV11-2 and TRBJ1-6, is EAGVAQSPRYKIIEKRQSVAFWCNPISGHATLYWYQQILGQGPKLLIQFQNNGVVDDSQLPKDRFSAERLKGVDSTLKIQPAKLEDSAVYLCASSQKTGSSSPLHFGNGTRLTVT.

V and J are TRBV10-3 and TRBJ2-3; TRBD1 aligns across 7 bases. Germline V lookup: CDR1 ENHRY, CDR2 SYGVKD. V was pared by 6 bases and J by 5 bases, with 8 bases of the junction left unmatched. The CDR3 spans 14 residues. The CDR3 region is CAIRPGTAVDTQYF. Here the CDR3 DNA reads TGTGCCATCAGACCCGGGACAGCCGTAGATACGCAGTATTTT.

The V and J genes are TRBV18 and TRBJ2-7; D not resolved. CDR3 size: 14 residues. CDR1 and CDR2 from the germline V gene are KGHSH and LQKENI. V lost 3 bases and J lost 6, with 15 bases in between. The DNA for the CDR3 is TGTGCCAGCTCACCTACCCCGGCCGGGTCCGAGCAGTACGTC. Residues: CASSPTPAGSEQYV.

This clone was found once. The chain joins TRBV10-3 to TRBJ2-2; no firm D call. Germline V gives CDR1 ENHRY, CDR2 SYGVKD. CDR3 length: 13 residues. Trimming removed 0 bases from V and 2 bases from J, with 1 base in between. This CDR3 is CAISESNTGELFF. The CDR3 bases are TGTGCCATCAGTGAGTCTAACACCGGGGAGCTGTTTTTT.

The V and J genes are TRBV13 and TRBJ1-2, with 9 bases fitting TRBD1. This CDR3 region has 16 residues. Per germline, CDR1 PRHDT and CDR2 FYEKMQ (reference sequence). V lost 5 bases, J lost 6 bases, and 13 bases stayed unmatched. The CDR3 bases are TGTGCCAGCAGCACTCCAACTAGGGACAGGGATAATGGCTACACCTTC. This encodes CASSTPTRDRDNGYTF.